This T cell receptor (beta chain) was recorded in a study of blood T cell repertoires in COVID-19. The wider study: The origin of the acute and convalescent COVID-19 samples was the United States, Italy and Spain. PBMCs, B-cell-depleted T cells, or T cells provided the cDNA or gDNA that made up the material.

V lost 0 bases, J lost 6 bases, and 2 bases stayed unmatched. The CDR3 contains 14 residues. Germline CDR1 is SGHRS and CDR2 is YFSETQ. As originally analysed: Quantification of nucleated cells was approximated via reference gene primer amplification. Clones were read by immunoSEQ multiplex PCR, and TCRdb kept only the in-frame ones, dropping some. V and J calls and clone size are given by that table; D and trimming were obtained from the DNA. The data hold 90,000 to 100,000 clones, with more than 65% observed a single time. The sequencing sample was made of peripheral blood. The receptor was derived from a man in his fifties or sixties with acute or convalescent COVID-19. The chain couples TRBV5-1 to TRBJ1-2; TRBD1 matches 10 bases. Here the CDR3 reads CASSLDGTGDGYTF. The CDR3 nucleotides are TGCGCCAGCAGCTTGGATGGGACAGGGGATGGCTACACCTTC.